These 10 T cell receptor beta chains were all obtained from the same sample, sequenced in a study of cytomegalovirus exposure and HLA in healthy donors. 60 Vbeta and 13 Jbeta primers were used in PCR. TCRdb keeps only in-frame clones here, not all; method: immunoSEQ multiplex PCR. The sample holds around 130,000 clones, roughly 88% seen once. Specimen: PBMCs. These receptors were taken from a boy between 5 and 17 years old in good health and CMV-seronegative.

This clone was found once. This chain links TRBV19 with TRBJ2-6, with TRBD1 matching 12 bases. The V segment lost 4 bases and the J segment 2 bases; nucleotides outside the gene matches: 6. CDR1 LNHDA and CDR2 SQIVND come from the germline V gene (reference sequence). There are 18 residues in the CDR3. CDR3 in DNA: TGTGCCAGTAGTAGTTTCCGGGACAGGGGGCCTGGGGCCAACGTCCTGACTTTC. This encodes CASSSFRDRGPGANVLTF.

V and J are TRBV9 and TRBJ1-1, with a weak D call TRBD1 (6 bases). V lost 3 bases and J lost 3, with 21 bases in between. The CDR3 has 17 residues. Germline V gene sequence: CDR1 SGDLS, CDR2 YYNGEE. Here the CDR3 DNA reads TGTGCCAGCAGCGACCCAGGGGAGTCGGTGACGGACACTGAAGCTTTCTTT. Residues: CASSDPGESVTDTEAFF.

The CDR3 protein is CATSRVLAGEGYEQYF. CDR3 bases: TGTGCCACCAGCAGAGTTCTAGCGGGAGAGGGCTACGAGCAGTACTTC. The J gene is TRBJ2-7, the V gene TRBV15; 10 bases align to TRBD2. This CDR3 contains 16 residues. Trimming at V came to 1 base and at J to 3 bases, leaving 6 bases not matched to a gene. Germline CDR1 LNHNV, CDR2 YYDKDF (reference sequence). Looking up the rest from reference TRBV15 and TRBJ2-7 gives the full variable domain: DAMVIQNPRYQVTQFGKPVTLSCSQTLNHNVMYWYQQKSSQAPKLLFHYYDKDFNNEADTPDNFQSRRPNTSFCFLDIRSPGLGDTAMYLCATSRVLAGEGYEQYFGPGTRLTVT.

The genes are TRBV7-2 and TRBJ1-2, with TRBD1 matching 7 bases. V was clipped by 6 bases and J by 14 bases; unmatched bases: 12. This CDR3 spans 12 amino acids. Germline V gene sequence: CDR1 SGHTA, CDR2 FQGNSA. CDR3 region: CASRNYRGPPTF. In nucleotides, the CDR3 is TGTGCCAGCAGAAACTACAGGGGACCCCCTACCTTC.

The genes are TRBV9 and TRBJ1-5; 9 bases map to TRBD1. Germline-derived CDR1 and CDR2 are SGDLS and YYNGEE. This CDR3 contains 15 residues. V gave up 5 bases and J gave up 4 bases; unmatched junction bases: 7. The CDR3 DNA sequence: TGTGCCAGCAGTCTATCCGGGACAGGGAATCAGCCCCAGCATTTT. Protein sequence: CASSLSGTGNQPQHF.

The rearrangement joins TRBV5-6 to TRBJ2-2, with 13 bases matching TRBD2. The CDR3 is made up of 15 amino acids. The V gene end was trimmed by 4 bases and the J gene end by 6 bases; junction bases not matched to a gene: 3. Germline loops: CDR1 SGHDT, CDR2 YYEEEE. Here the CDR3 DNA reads TGTGCCAGCAGCCCGGGACTAGCGGGGTCCGGGGAGCTGTTTTTT. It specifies CASSPGLAGSGELFF. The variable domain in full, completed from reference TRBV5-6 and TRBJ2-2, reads DAGVTQSPTHLIKTRGQQVTLRCSPKSGHDTVSWYQQALGQGPQFIFQYYEEEERQRGNFPDRFSGHQFPNYSSELNVNALLLGDSALYLCASSPGLAGSGELFFGEGSRLTVL.

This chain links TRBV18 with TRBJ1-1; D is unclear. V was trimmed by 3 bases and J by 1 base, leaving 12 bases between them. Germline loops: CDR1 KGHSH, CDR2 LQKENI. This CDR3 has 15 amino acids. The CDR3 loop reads CASSPARERNTEAFF. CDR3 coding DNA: TGTGCCAGCTCACCGGCAAGGGAGAGGAACACTGAAGCTTTCTTT.

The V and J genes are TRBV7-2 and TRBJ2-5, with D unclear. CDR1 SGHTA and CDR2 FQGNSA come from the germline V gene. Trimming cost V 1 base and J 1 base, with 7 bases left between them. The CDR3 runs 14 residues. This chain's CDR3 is CASSLGELQETQYF. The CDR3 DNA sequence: TGTGCCAGCAGCTTAGGTGAGCTCCAAGAGACCCAGTACTTC.

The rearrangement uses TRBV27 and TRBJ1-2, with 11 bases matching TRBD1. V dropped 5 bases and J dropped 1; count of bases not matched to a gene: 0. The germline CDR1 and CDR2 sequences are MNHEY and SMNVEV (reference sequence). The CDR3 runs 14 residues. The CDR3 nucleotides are TGTGCCAGCAGTGGGACAGGGGGTAACTATGGCTACACCTTC. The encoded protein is CASSGTGGNYGYTF.

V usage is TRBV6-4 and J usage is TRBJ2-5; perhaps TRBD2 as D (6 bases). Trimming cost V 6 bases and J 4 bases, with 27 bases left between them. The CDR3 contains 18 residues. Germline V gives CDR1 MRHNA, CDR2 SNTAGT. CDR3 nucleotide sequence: TGTGCCAGCAGCTCAGTGAGTTACGGGGGAGATATCCGAGAGACCCAGTACTTC. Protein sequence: CASSSVSYGGDIRETQYF.